The clone carrying this TCR beta chain was observed many times. Its antigen is unidentified. Read sequence stops 3 residues before the CDR3 end, and the germline J gene provides the missing end. This sample was taken from a study of T cell clonality in common variable immunodeficiency. Assay used: immunoSEQ multiplex PCR; TCRdb lists only in-frame clones, some missing. The sample yields some 34,000 clones, without any singletons. Regarding the study as a whole: Fewer deletions and N-nucleotide insertions were reportedly seen in common variable immunodeficiency TCR beta sequences. CVID subjects shared fewer TCRbeta clones than healthy controls did. Patient heterogeneity in the CVID cohort limited correlations between repertoire features and clinical complications.

Reduced serum IgG, IgA and/or IgM plus specific antibody deficiency defined CVID. Caucasian heritage predominated among both patients and controls. The CDR3 covers 11 residues. V gave up 4 bases and J gave up 9 bases, with 10 bases separating them. CDR1 and CDR2 (germline): SQVTM, ANQGSEA. This clonotype was obtained from a human donor with common variable immunodeficiency. The chain joins TRBV29-1 to TRBJ2-1; D is unresolved. Sequencing was done on a sample of peripheral blood mononuclear cells. The CDR3 spells CSVGSSSEQFF. The CDR3 bases that were read are TGCAGCGTTGGCTCTAGTAGTGAG.